The 20 T cell receptor beta chains given below trace back to one sample, sequenced in a study of T-cell reconstitution after alpha-beta-depleted transplantation in children (dated by TCRdb to 2016 to 2017). The library was made by PCR. The instrument given in TCRdb is Illumina HiSeq 2500. TCR libraries were prepared with molecular barcoding, using unique molecular identifiers to normalize TCRbeta repertoire quantification. In TCRdb, the public reads were trimmed at Q25 with fastp and aligned with MiXCR, with productive beta chains retained. Rows with a matching CDR3 protein are joined into one entry that keeps the most common DNA and genes. The sample table lists around 200,000 distinct CDR3 sequences, roughly 6.8% of them with a count of one. The biggest ten clones account for 3% to 3.5% of the sample. The sequenced sample was PBMCs from the stem cell graft donor, obtained from the stem cell graft. The receptors originated from a human donor who donated a stem cell graft to a child with Wiskott-Aldrich syndrome.

This clonotype has a count of ten or more. The gene calls are TRBV20-1 and TRBJ1-1; TRBD1 is a possible D gene (6 bases). The CDR3 is 13 amino acids. Trimming cost V 2 bases and J 7 bases, with 14 bases left between them. Germline CDR1 DFQATT, CDR2 SNEGSKA (reference sequence). The CDR3 DNA reads TGCAGTGCTAGAAACCCAGGGGAAAGTGAAGCTTTCTTT. It translates to CSARNPGESEAFF.

The J gene is TRBJ1-2, the V gene TRBV12-3 or TRBV12-4, with a tentative D call TRBD1 (5 bases). This CDR3 is 15 amino acids long. V lost 6 bases, J lost 3 bases, and 17 bases lay in between. The CDR3 protein is CASSPRTPSHYGYTF. CDR3 nucleotide sequence: TGTGCCAGCAGCCCAAGGACACCTAGTCACTATGGCTACACCTTC.

The table lists this clonotype with many counts. The gene calls are TRBV6-2 or TRBV6-3 and TRBJ2-7; D gene ambiguous. The CDR3 spans 13 residues. Germline V lookup: CDR1 MNHEY, CDR2 SVGEGT. The V gene lost 6 bases and the J gene lost 4 bases, with 13 bases spanning the gap. The chain's CDR3 is CASRPATDYEQYF. In nucleotides, the CDR3 is TGTGCCAGCAGACCAGCCACCGATTACGAGCAGTACTTC.

This clonotype was detected many times. The chain has TRBV7-9 and TRBJ2-7; no clear D gene. Trimming stripped 1 base from V and 5 bases from J, with 6 bases between. The CDR3 covers 12 residues. In germline, CDR1 is SEHNR, CDR2 FQNEAQ (reference sequence). The CDR3 is CASSLGINEQYF. CDR3 DNA sequence: TGTGCCAGCAGCTTAGGGATCAACGAGCAGTACTTC.

In its sample, this clonotype was seen many times. This chain connects TRBV5-1 to TRBJ2-5; TRBD1 might be the D (6 bases). With 0 bases removed from V and 5 bases from J, the gap between germline ends came to 14 bases. The germline V gene has CDR1 SGHRS and CDR2 YFSETQ. This CDR3 region has 15 residues. The DNA for the CDR3 is TGCGCCAGCAGCTTGGGAGGCAGGGGTGATGAGACCCAGTACTTC. Residues: CASSLGGRGDETQYF.

This clonotype appeared many times. One end of the junction does not line up with germline, which may come from a read error. This chain connects TRBV5-1 to TRBJ1-1; D ambiguous. This CDR3 is built from 13 residues. In germline, CDR1 is SGHRS, CDR2 YFSETQ. DNA for the CDR3: TGTGCCAGCAGTCTTAAAGTGAACACTGAAGCTTTCTTT. This sequence encodes CASSLKVNTEAFF.

This clonotype has a count of ten or more. V and J are TRBV2 and TRBJ2-5; 13 bases match TRBD2. Losses at the gene ends were 5 bases for V and 1 base for J; bases not matched to a gene: 4. Germline CDR1 and CDR2: SNHLY and FYNNEI. CDR3 length equals 16 residues. The CDR3 bases are TGTGCCAGCAGTACCCGGACTAGCGGGGGCCAAGAGACCCAGTACTTC. The encoded protein is CASSTRTSGGQETQYF.

This clonotype has at least ten counts. The J gene is TRBJ1-1, the V gene TRBV10-3; the D is unclear. The CDR3 is 15 amino acids. Per germline, CDR1 ENHRY and CDR2 SYGVKD. V shed 2 bases and J shed 1 base, with 11 bases lying between them. CDR3 sequence: CAISEVAGRNTEAFF. The CDR3 nucleotides are TGTGCCATCAGTGAGGTTGCGGGGAGGAACACTGAAGCTTTCTTT.

About this clonotype: A much larger clone differs from this one at a single base, so this may be a read error. The chain joins TRBV9 to TRBJ2-1; the match to TRBD2 covers 14 bases. This CDR3 spans 17 amino acids. In germline, CDR1 is SGDLS, CDR2 YYNGEE. CDR3 region: CASSEGLAGVFYNEQLF. CDR3 bases: TGTGCCAGCAGCGAGGGACTAGCGGGAGTCTTCTACAATGAGCAGCTCTTC.

The chain combines TRBV5-1 with TRBJ2-5; possibly TRBD1 or TRBD2 for D (5 bases each). The CDR3 has 14 amino acids. The V gene lost 4 bases and the J gene lost 0 bases, with 10 bases spanning the gap. Germline V gene data show CDR1 as SGHRS and CDR2 as YFSETQ. Written as DNA, the CDR3 is TGCGCCAGCAGCGGGGGACGCTACCAAGAGACCCAGTACTTC. It codes for CASSGGRYQETQYF.

As for this clonotype: This may come from a read error, since a much larger clone is one base off. This rearrangement joins TRBV5-1 to TRBJ2-1, with D uncertain. V lost 3 bases to trimming and J lost 7 bases, with 5 bases between them. CDR3 length: 11 amino acids. Germline CDR1 SGHRS, CDR2 YFSETQ. The CDR3 DNA reads as TGCGCCAGCAGCTGGGTTAATGAGCAGTTCTTC. Residues: CASSWVNEQFF.

A remark on this clonotype: One base away lies a much larger clone, so this may be a sequencing read error. The gene calls are TRBV6-1 and TRBJ1-5; the match to TRBD1 covers 7 bases. The CDR3 is made up of 14 amino acids. Germline values: CDR1 MNHNS, CDR2 SASEGT. CDR3 in DNA: TGTGCCGGCAGGGAAAACAGGGGATATCAGCCCCAGCATTTT. Protein sequence: CAGRENRGYQPQHF.

This clonotype was observed at least ten times. This chain links TRBV29-1 with TRBJ2-3; 7 bases agree with TRBD2. The CDR3 is made up of 11 amino acids. The germline CDR1 and CDR2 sequences are SQVTM and ANQGSEA. The trim removed 2 bases at V and 8 bases at J, leaving 1 base unmatched. CDR3 in amino acids: CSVETGGTQYF. As DNA, the CDR3 is TGCAGCGTTGAAACGGGGGGTACGCAGTATTTT.

The chain combines TRBV20-1 with TRBJ2-2; 8 bases are shared with TRBD1. Germline values: CDR1 DFQATT, CDR2 SNEGSKA (reference sequence). The CDR3 spans 15 residues. The V and J ends lost 3 bases and 0 bases, in that order; junction bases with no gene match: 3. CDR3 DNA: TGCAGTGCTAGGATACAGGGGGCGAACACCGGGGAGCTGTTTTTT. Its translation is CSARIQGANTGELFF.

This clonotype was detected only a few times. The chain links TRBV27 to TRBJ1-1, with 10 bases matching TRBD1. CDR1 MNHEY and CDR2 SMNVEV come from the germline V gene (reference sequence). With 8 bases clipped from V and 4 bases from J, the junction kept 1 base outside the gene matches. CDR3 size: 12 residues. CDR3 in amino acids: CASRTGGTEAFF. For the CDR3, the DNA is TGTGCCAGCCGGACAGGGGGCACTGAAGCTTTCTTT.

Many counts were recorded for this clonotype. V and J are TRBV5-1 and TRBJ2-7; no firm D call. The germline V gene encodes CDR1 SGHRS and CDR2 YFSETQ. Trimming took 0 bases from V and 4 from J, leaving 5 bases between them. The CDR3 is made up of 12 amino acids. The DNA for the CDR3 is TGCGCCAGCAGCTTGGGGCAATACGAGCAGTACTTC. Translating it yields CASSLGQYEQYF.

This clonotype occurred many times. V usage is TRBV28 and J usage is TRBJ2-2, with TRBD2 identical over 9 bases. Germline V CDR1 and CDR2: MDHEN, SYDVKM. The CDR3 runs 17 residues. Germline trimming cut 6 bases from V and 3 bases from J; bases unmatched to any gene: 11. CDR3 DNA: TGTGCCAGCAGCTTCGAAATAGCGGGAGAGGACACCGGGGAGCTGTTTTTT. Translating it yields CASSFEIAGEDTGELFF.

This clonotype was counted between two and nine times. The rearrangement uses TRBV5-6 and TRBJ2-1; 10 nucleotides match TRBD1. This CDR3 has 15 amino acids. In germline, CDR1 is SGHDT, CDR2 YYEEEE. Trimming at V came to 0 bases and at J to 9 bases, leaving 6 bases not matched to a gene. CDR3 DNA: TGTGCCAGCAGCTTGGGGACAGGGGGTGTTCGTGAGCAGTTCTTC. Protein product: CASSLGTGGVREQFF.

This chain uses TRBV3-1 with TRBJ2-1; 8 bases agree with TRBD1. The CDR3 has 15 residues. Germline values: CDR1 LGHDT, CDR2 YNNKEL (reference sequence). The junction had 9 bases not matched to a gene; V was cut back by 4 bases and J by 7 bases. In DNA form, the CDR3 reads TGTGCCAGCAGCCCAGACAGGGGTTTGAGGAATGAGCAGTTCTTC. Translating gives CASSPDRGLRNEQFF.

There are many counts of this clonotype. The chain combines TRBV12-3 or TRBV12-4 with TRBJ2-7, with D perhaps matching TRBD2 (5 bases). Trimming removed 5 bases from V and 6 bases from J, with 14 bases in between. This CDR3 spans 13 amino acids. CDR3 coding DNA: TGTGCCAGCAGTCCCCTAGCACGGGGCGAGCAGTACTTC. It yields the protein CASSPLARGEQYF.